This T cell receptor (beta chain) was captured in a study of T-cell reconstitution after alpha-beta-depleted transplantation in children. TCRbeta library preparation incorporated unique molecular identifiers. TCRdb analysed the PCR reads with MiXCR anew, one entry per CDR3 protein. The data contain 250,000 to 350,000 distinct CDR3 sequences, roughly 9.5% of them seen just once; the ten biggest clones take up roughly a tenth. The trim removed 6 bases at V and 4 bases at J, leaving 6 bases unmatched. CDR3 length: 13 amino acids. The rearrangement links TRBV12-3 or TRBV12-4 to TRBJ2-7; 7 bases fit TRBD1. The sequence was obtained from a human donor who donated a stem cell graft to a child with SCID. Source: PBMCs from the stem cell graft donor, taken from the stem cell graft. CDR3 region: CASSSRQGYEQYF. Here the CDR3 DNA reads TGTGCCAGCAGCAGCCGACAGGGATACGAGCAGTACTTC.